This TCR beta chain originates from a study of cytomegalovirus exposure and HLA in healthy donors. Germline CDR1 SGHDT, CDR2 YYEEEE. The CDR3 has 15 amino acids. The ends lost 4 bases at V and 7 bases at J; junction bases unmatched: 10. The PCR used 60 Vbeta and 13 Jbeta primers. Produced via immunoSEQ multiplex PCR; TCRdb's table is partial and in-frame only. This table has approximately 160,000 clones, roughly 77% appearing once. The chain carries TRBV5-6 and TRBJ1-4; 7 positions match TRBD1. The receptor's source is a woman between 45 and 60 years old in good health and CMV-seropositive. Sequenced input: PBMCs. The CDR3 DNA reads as TGTGCCAGCAGCGGCTACAGGGGCCAAGGTGAAAAACTGTTTTTT. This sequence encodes CASSGYRGQGEKLFF.